Following are 22 T cell receptor beta chains from one sample sequenced in a study of immune evolution from preneoplasia to lung adenocarcinoma. Sequencing was performed with immunoSEQ multiplex PCR; in TCRdb, only in-frame clones are kept and a portion is missing. Altogether around 6,300 clones are present, roughly 85% being singletons, with the ten largest covering about 4.6%. Sequenced material: FFPE invasive lung adenocarcinoma tissue. These receptors were taken from a person aged 50-70 years with lung adenocarcinoma.

This chain links TRBV9 with TRBJ2-3; D is possibly TRBD1 (6 bases). This CDR3 contains 15 residues. Trimming removed 0 bases at V and 2 bases at J, with 10 bases between. From germline, CDR1 is SGDLS and CDR2 YYNGEE. CDR3 sequence (DNA): TGTGCCAGCAGCGTAGGATTGGGACACACAGATACGCAGTATTTT. It translates to CASSVGLGHTDTQYF.

This sequence joins TRBV29-1 and TRBJ2-5, with 7 nucleotides matching TRBD2. This CDR3 is 13 amino acids long. V shed 3 bases and J 5 bases; nucleotides not matched to a gene: 6. Germline CDR1 reads SQVTM; CDR2 reads ANQGSEA. The CDR3 bases are TGCAGCGTTGACTGGGAGGGCGGGGAGACCCAGTACTTC. As protein: CSVDWEGGETQYF. Looking up the rest from reference TRBV29-1 and TRBJ2-5 gives the full variable domain: SAVISQKPSRDICQRGTSLTIQCQVDSQVTMMFWYRQQPGQSLTLIATANQGSEATYESGFVIDKFPISRPNLTFSTLTVSNMSPEDSSIYLCSVDWEGGETQYFGPGTRLLVL.

Concerning this clone itself: Other DNA sequences of this sample code for an identical CDR3. The rearrangement uses TRBV5-1 and TRBJ1-1; 7 nucleotides match TRBD1. V lost 0 bases to trimming and J lost 8 bases; unmatched junction nucleotides: 13. Germline V gene lookup returns CDR1 SGHRS and CDR2 YFSETQ. The CDR3 totals 16 residues. The CDR3 DNA sequence: TGCGCCAGCAGCTTGGATGGACAGGTAAAAACGGCAGAAGCTTTCTTT. Its translation: CASSLDGQVKTAEAFF. Full variable domain (outside the CDR3, taken from reference TRBV5-1 and TRBJ1-1): KAGVTQTPRYLIKTRGQQVTLSCSPISGHRSVSWYQQTPGQGLQFLFEYFSETQRNKGNFPGRFSGRQFSNSRSEMNVSTLELGDSALYLCASSLDGQVKTAEAFFGQGTRLTVV.

This clone was seen once. This chain joins TRBV29-1 and TRBJ2-5; D unclear. CDR3 size: 11 residues. Germline values: CDR1 SQVTM, CDR2 ANQGSEA. The CDR3 loop reads CSGRTQETQYF. The CDR3 nucleotides read TGCAGTGGCAGGACCCAAGAGACCCAGTACTTC.

The chain joins TRBV18 to TRBJ2-7, with 8 bases fitting TRBD1. Germline trimming cut 3 bases from V and 8 bases from J; bases unmatched to any gene: 15. The CDR3 totals 16 residues. The germline V gene has CDR1 KGHSH and CDR2 LQKENI. CDR3 sequence (DNA): TGTGCCAGCTCACCTAGGACAGGGTTTTCGACTATTCAGCAGTACTTC. It specifies CASSPRTGFSTIQQYF.

The chain couples TRBV14 to TRBJ2-1; no definite D call. V dropped 1 base and J dropped 3 bases, with 10 bases sitting between them. The germline V gene encodes CDR1 SGHDN and CDR2 FVKESK. The length of the CDR3 is 15 residues. Here the CDR3 reads CASSQARLIYNEQFF. The CDR3 DNA is TGTGCCAGCAGCCAAGCCAGGCTGATCTACAATGAGCAGTTCTTC.

J is TRBJ1-2 and V is TRBV4-2; TRBD1 aligns across 10 bases. V lost 0 bases and J lost 3; bases outside the gene matches: 10. This CDR3 has 18 residues. Germline V gene data show CDR1 as LGHNA and CDR2 as YNFKEQ. CDR3 nucleotides: TGTGCCAGCAGCCAAGAGGGCCCCGGGACAGGGGTGCACTATGGCTACACCTTC. It is translated as CASSQEGPGTGVHYGYTF.

The V gene is TRBV19, the J gene TRBJ2-1; D remains ambiguous. V gave up 5 bases and J gave up 0 bases, with 11 bases separating them. Germline V gives CDR1 LNHDA, CDR2 SQIVND (reference sequence). The CDR3 covers 15 residues. As DNA, the CDR3 is TGTGCCAGTAGTCCCGGTTGGAGCTCCTACAATGAGCAGTTCTTC. As protein: CASSPGWSSYNEQFF.

The chain joins TRBV7-3 to TRBJ2-3; D gene uncertain. Germline V gene lookup returns CDR1 SGHTA and CDR2 FQGTGA. V was shortened by 4 bases and J by 6 bases, with 14 bases between the two germline ends. This CDR3 spans 14 amino acids. The CDR3 DNA sequence: TGTGCCAGCAGCTCCAGACCGGTTGGTGATACGCAGTATTTT. Its translation is CASSSRPVGDTQYF.

V gene TRBV30 combines with J gene TRBJ2-7; D remains ambiguous. V lost 1 base, J lost 0 bases, and 13 bases lay in between. The CDR3 is 15 amino acids. The V gene's germline CDR1 is GTSNPN and CDR2 SVGIG (reference sequence). CDR3 DNA sequence: TGTGCCTGGAGTGCCCCACAACTGATCTCCTACGAGCAGTACTTC. Amino acids: CAWSAPQLISYEQYF.

V and J are TRBV11-2 and TRBJ2-7; D is unresolved. The CDR3 has 13 amino acids. Germline values: CDR1 SGHAT, CDR2 FQNNGV. V lost 1 base to trimming and J lost 4 bases, with 8 bases between them. The CDR3 protein is CASSLGTFYEQYF. The CDR3 DNA reads TGTGCCAGCAGCTTAGGTACCTTTTACGAGCAGTACTTC.

The rearrangement links TRBV27 to TRBJ2-5, with 9 bases that match TRBD1. Germline V gene data show CDR1 as MNHEY and CDR2 as SMNVEV (reference sequence). Trimming at V came to 6 bases and at J to 5 bases, leaving 7 bases not matched to a gene. CDR3 length: 14 amino acids. This CDR3 is CASSHGQGRETQYF. The CDR3 DNA is TGTGCCAGCAGCCATGGACAGGGGCGCGAGACCCAGTACTTC.

This clone showed up just once. The chain employs TRBV5-1 and TRBJ2-2; TRBD2 might be the D (5 bases). CDR3 length: 14 residues. The V gene's germline CDR1 is SGHRS and CDR2 YFSETQ. V lost 3 bases to trimming and J lost 6 bases, with 12 bases between them. The DNA for the CDR3 is TGCGCCAGCAGCTGGGCGGACTGGTCCGGGGAGCTGTTTTTT. It specifies CASSWADWSGELFF.

The V call is TRBV10-3, the J call TRBJ2-7; D call uncertain. Germline CDR1 and CDR2: ENHRY and SYGVKD. This CDR3 region has 14 residues. Trimming removed 3 bases at V and 5 bases at J, with 14 bases between. CDR3 nucleotide sequence: TGTGCCATCAGTGATACACAAGGGTGGAACGAGCAGTACTTC. The encoded protein is CAISDTQGWNEQYF.

For this clone: Other DNA sequences in this specimen translate into the identical CDR3. The chain links TRBV11-2 to TRBJ2-7; D might be TRBD2 (6 bases). The CDR3 length is 13 residues. V was trimmed by 3 bases and J by 3 bases, leaving 9 bases between them. Germline loops: CDR1 SGHAT, CDR2 FQNNGV. CDR3 in DNA: TGTGCCAGCAGCTTCGGGAGTAACTACGAGCAGTACTTC. Its protein is CASSFGSNYEQYF.

This clone occurred once. The chain links TRBV5-1 to TRBJ2-7; TRBD1 agrees at 7 bases. From germline, CDR1 is SGHRS and CDR2 YFSETQ. This CDR3 is 14 amino acids long. V dropped 2 bases and J dropped 0; count of bases not matched to a gene: 2. CDR3 bases: TGCGCCAGCAGCTTCGGGACAGCCTCCTACGAGCAGTACTTC. Protein: CASSFGTASYEQYF.

The chain has TRBV2 and TRBJ2-3; possibly TRBD2 for D (5 bases). The length of the CDR3 is 14 residues. Looked up from germline, CDR1 is SNHLY and CDR2 is FYNNEI. V was pared by 4 bases and J by 6 bases, with 14 bases between. CDR3 sequence: CASSAVTVADTQYF. The CDR3 coding sequence is TGTGCCAGCAGTGCAGTCACGGTAGCGGATACGCAGTATTTT.

In its sample, this clone was seen a few times. CDR3 bases: TGTGCCAGCAGTGAAAGGGGTCTTCTTCCACAGCCCCAGCATTTT. Its protein is CASSERGLLPQPQHF. V usage is TRBV2 and J usage is TRBJ1-5; tentatively, D is TRBD1 (5 bases). This CDR3 is built from 15 residues. V dropped 2 bases and J dropped 7 bases, with 15 bases sitting between them. Per germline, CDR1 SNHLY and CDR2 FYNNEI. Supplemented by reference TRBV2 and TRBJ1-5, the full variable domain reads EPEVTQTPSHQVTQMGQEVILRCVPISNHLYFYWYRQILGQKVEFLVSFYNNEISEKSEIFDDQFSVERPDGSNFTLKIRSTKLEDSAMYFCASSERGLLPQPQHFGDGTRLSIL.

The chain couples TRBV5-1 to TRBJ2-7; tentatively, D is TRBD1 or TRBD2 (5 bases each). Trimming pared 5 bases from V and 3 bases from J, leaving 15 bases between. The CDR3 length is 14 residues. Germline loops: CDR1 SGHRS, CDR2 YFSETQ. Written as DNA, the CDR3 is TGCGCCAGCAGAGGGGCCGATGGGGGCTACGAGCAGTACTTC. It encodes CASRGADGGYEQYF.

This clone was detected a few times. The V and J genes are TRBV7-6 and TRBJ2-5; D gene ambiguous. This CDR3 has 12 amino acids. Germline lookup yields CDR1 SGHVS and CDR2 FNYEAQ. The germline V and J ends were trimmed by 5 bases and 9 bases, with 13 bases remaining between them. The CDR3 is CASSHPSESQYF. CDR3 sequence (DNA): TGTGCCAGCAGCCACCCCTCGGAGTCCCAGTACTTC.

This chain uses TRBV28 with TRBJ2-3; TRBD2 is a possible D gene (5 bases). V was pared by 2 bases and J by 7 bases, with 13 bases between. Germline CDR1 MDHEN, CDR2 SYDVKM. The CDR3 is 14 residues long. CDR3 nucleotides: TGTGCCAGCAGTTTAGAGCGGAAGACAAATACGCAGTATTTT. It yields the protein CASSLERKTNTQYF.

The genes are TRBV6-5 and TRBJ2-7; D perhaps matches TRBD1 (5 bases). CDR1 and CDR2 from the germline V gene are MNHEY and SVGAGI. Between the trimmed V and J ends, which lost 0 bases and 2 bases, there was a span of 14 bases. This CDR3 spans 16 amino acids. The CDR3 here is CASSYSTPDSPYEQYF. The DNA for the CDR3 is TGTGCCAGCAGTTACTCGACCCCAGACAGTCCCTACGAGCAGTACTTC.